The 32 T cell receptor beta chains reported below all come from one sample, sequenced in a study of diagnostic markers for celiac disease. Each CDR3 protein gets one entry in TCRdb, which reprocessed the reads and gives no DNA. In all, the sample yields 750 to 850 distinct CDR3 sequences. Sequenced sample: either unsorted cells or a sorted T cell fraction (not recorded which). The receptors derive from a human donor. This table probably holds off-target reads from a library built for another chain.

The chain carries TRBV27 and TRBJ2-2; TCRdb lists TRBD1, though no DNA is available to test this call. The CDR3 runs 12 residues. The germline V gene has CDR1 MNHEY and CDR2 SMNVEV (reference sequence). The CDR3: CASMVQGGELFF.

Its frequency marks this clonotype as large. The chain recombines TRBV4-1 with TRBJ2-4; lacking DNA, the TRBD2 call made by TCRdb goes unchecked. In germline, CDR1 is MGHRA, CDR2 YSYEKL. The CDR3 has 17 residues. The CDR3 loop reads CASSQVLQDGAKNIQYF.

In terms of frequency, this clonotype is large. The chain recombines TRBV6-1 with TRBJ2-5. This CDR3 is built from 12 residues. Per the germline V gene, CDR1 is MNHNS and CDR2 is SASEGT. The CDR3 loop reads CASSEAGETQYF.

By frequency, this clonotype is large. The genes are TRBV5-1 and TRBJ1-1; checking the TCRdb D call of TRBD1 is not possible without DNA. Germline CDR1 and CDR2: SGHRS and YFSETQ. CDR3 length equals 13 residues. CDR3 region: CASSSRDATEAFF.

The V and J genes are TRBV2 and TRBJ1-1; TCRdb reports TRBD1, a call that lacks DNA to check it against. CDR3 size: 13 residues. Germline V gives CDR1 SNHLY, CDR2 FYNNEI. This CDR3 is CASGADRNTEAFF.

This clonotype ranks as large in terms of frequency. The V call is TRBV27, the J call TRBJ1-1; TCRdb's D gene call, TRBD1, goes unchecked for lack of DNA. The CDR3 covers 14 residues. Germline V gene data show CDR1 as MNHEY and CDR2 as SMNVEV (reference sequence). This chain's CDR3 is CASSYGGLRTEAFF.

The chain links TRBV28 to TRBJ1-2. Germline CDR1 MDHEN, CDR2 SYDVKM. The CDR3 length is 14 residues. CDR3 in amino acids: CASSPKGRVYGYTF.

According to its frequency, this clonotype is hyperexpanded. The chain couples TRBV27 to TRBJ2-7; the TCRdb call, TRBD1, lacks DNA for checking. CDR3 length: 15 residues. In germline, CDR1 is MNHEY, CDR2 SMNVEV (reference sequence). The CDR3 is CASSSPGRHSYEQYF.

V is TRBV30 and J is TRBJ2-1. Germline CDR1 reads GTSNPN; CDR2 reads SVGIG (reference sequence). This CDR3 has 13 amino acids. CDR3 sequence reads: CAWSRATYNEQFF.

This chain links TRBV6-5 with TRBJ1-1; without DNA, the TCRdb call of TRBD1 cannot be checked. Germline V gene sequence: CDR1 MNHEY, CDR2 SVGAGI. The CDR3 extends over 13 amino acids. CDR3 loop: CASRLTGNTEAFF.

Measured by frequency, this clonotype is medium-sized. The chain carries TRBV20-1 and TRBJ1-1; the D gene TCRdb calls, TRBD1, cannot be checked with no DNA. CDR1 is DFQATT and CDR2 is SNEGSKA in the germline V gene (reference sequence). This CDR3 region has 14 residues. CDR3 protein: CSARKDRRNTEAFF.

This clonotype is labeled medium-sized based on frequency. V gene TRBV27 combines with J gene TRBJ2-7; the TRBD1 assignment by TCRdb is unverifiable without DNA. Per germline, CDR1 MNHEY and CDR2 SMNVEV (reference sequence). CDR3 length: 13 amino acids. CDR3 loop: CASSTGGPYEQYF.

The chain joins TRBV27 to TRBJ2-6; TCRdb proposes TRBD2, but this gene call is untestable without DNA. The length of the CDR3 is 19 residues. The germline V gene encodes CDR1 MNHEY and CDR2 SMNVEV (reference sequence). The CDR3 reads CASSLTSGRARSGANVLTF. Full variable domain (outside the CDR3, taken from reference TRBV27 and TRBJ2-6): EAQVTQNPRYLITVTGKKLTVTCSQNMNHEYMSWYRQDPGLGLRQIYYSMNVEVTDKGDVPEGYKVSRKEKRNFPLILESPSPNQTSLYFCASSLTSGRARSGANVLTFGAGSRLTVL.

J is TRBJ2-7 and V is TRBV5-1; TCRdb picks TRBD1, but there is no DNA to check that call. The CDR3 contains 15 residues. Germline loops: CDR1 SGHRS, CDR2 YFSETQ. CDR3 in amino acids: CASSLQSGTVYEQYF.

According to its frequency, this clonotype is medium-sized. This chain uses TRBV20-1 with TRBJ2-1; TCRdb calls TRBD2, which cannot be checked without DNA. CDR1 is DFQATT and CDR2 is SNEGSKA in the germline V gene (reference sequence). CDR3 size: 15 residues. CDR3 in amino acids: CSGGRGGSSYNEQFF.

The rearrangement links TRBV2 to TRBJ2-7. Germline V gene sequence: CDR1 SNHLY, CDR2 FYNNEI. The CDR3 sequence is 11 residues long. The CDR3 here is CASKVSYEQYF.

Considering frequency, this clonotype is medium-sized. The CDR3 loop is CASSLRGGPQHF. The chain links TRBV28 to TRBJ1-5. Germline values: CDR1 MDHEN, CDR2 SYDVKM. The CDR3 sequence is 12 residues long.

The chain employs TRBV28 and TRBJ1-1. CDR3 length equals 12 residues. Germline V gives CDR1 MDHEN, CDR2 SYDVKM. The chain's CDR3 is CASSGGGVQAFF.

V and J are TRBV20-1 and TRBJ2-7; TCRdb designates TRBD1, a call that cannot be tested without DNA. Germline V gene sequence: CDR1 DFQATT, CDR2 SNEGSKA (reference sequence). The CDR3 has 13 residues. CDR3 loop: CSASPTGIDEQYF.

This clonotype is labeled medium-sized based on frequency. The CDR3 here is CASSFSGANVLTF. The chain links TRBV27 to TRBJ2-6. The V gene's germline CDR1 is MNHEY and CDR2 SMNVEV (reference sequence). There are 13 residues in the CDR3.

The gene calls are TRBV7-7 and TRBJ2-2; TCRdb's D call, TRBD2, is unchecked because there is no DNA. Per the germline V gene, CDR1 is SSHAT and CDR2 is FNYEAQ (reference sequence). The CDR3 is 16 residues long. The CDR3 spells CASSSTSGGSTGELFF.

Frequency places this clonotype as medium-sized. The chain recombines TRBV5-4 with TRBJ2-4; TCRdb gives TRBD1 as the D gene, but with no DNA this cannot be confirmed. Per germline, CDR1 SGHNT and CDR2 YYREEE (reference sequence). The CDR3 extends over 14 amino acids. CDR3 amino acids: CASSYRGQKNIQYF.

This chain uses TRBV7-2 with TRBJ2-4; TCRdb's assignment of TRBD2 cannot be checked, as there is no DNA. CDR3 length: 14 amino acids. Germline V gene data show CDR1 as SGHTA and CDR2 as FQGNSA. This CDR3 reads CASSLTGLGDIQYF. The variable domain in full, with the rest retrieved from reference TRBV7-2 and TRBJ2-4, is GAGVSQSPSNKVTEKGKDVELRCDPISGHTALYWYRQSLGQGLEFLIYFQGNSAPDKSGLPSDRFSAERTGGSVSTLTIQRTQQEDSAVYLCASSLTGLGDIQYFGAGTRLSVL.

The chain uses TRBV5-5 and TRBJ1-1; absent DNA, TCRdb's TRBD1 call cannot be checked. This CDR3 has 16 residues. CDR1 and CDR2 from the germline V gene are SGHKS and YYEKEE (reference sequence). The chain's CDR3 is CASSPGTGGWNTEAFF.

This clonotype ranks as medium-sized in terms of frequency. V usage is TRBV5-4 and J usage is TRBJ2-1; the TRBD1 assignment by TCRdb is unverifiable without DNA. The CDR3 runs 12 residues. Germline-derived CDR1 and CDR2 are SGHNT and YYREEE (reference sequence). The CDR3 loop is CASSLEGKEQFF.

V gene TRBV4-3 combines with J gene TRBJ2-1; TCRdb designates TRBD2, a call that cannot be tested without DNA. The CDR3 loop spans 12 amino acids. Germline lookup yields CDR1 LGHNA and CDR2 YSLEER. The CDR3 is CASSQVAGEQFF.

V is TRBV12-3 or TRBV12-4 and J is TRBJ1-2; the D gene TCRdb calls, TRBD1, cannot be checked with no DNA. CDR3 length: 14 residues. The CDR3: CASSFRGRGYGYTF.

Frequency places this clonotype as medium-sized. The V call is TRBV2, the J call TRBJ2-7. This CDR3 spans 14 amino acids. CDR1 and CDR2 (germline): SNHLY, FYNNEI. CDR3 amino acids: CASSDQAVSYEQYF.

The V and J genes are TRBV30 and TRBJ1-1; TCRdb selects TRBD1, and the lack of DNA leaves this call unchecked. The CDR3 is 12 amino acids. CDR1 GTSNPN and CDR2 SVGIG come from the germline V gene (reference sequence). CDR3 residues: CAWSRATGEAFF.

The CDR3 spells CASSEGTGQFF. V and J are TRBV10-1 and TRBJ2-1; TCRdb reports TRBD1, a call that lacks DNA to check it against. Per germline, CDR1 WNHNN and CDR2 SYGVQD (reference sequence). The CDR3 length is 11 residues.

The chain joins TRBV7-9 to TRBJ2-1. The CDR3 is made up of 12 amino acids. Germline V gene data show CDR1 as SEHNR and CDR2 as FQNEAQ (reference sequence). The CDR3 reads CASSLGPREQFF. Full variable domain (missing parts from reference TRBV7-9 and TRBJ2-1): DTGVSQNPRHKITKRGQNVTFRCDPISEHNRLYWYRQTLGQGPEFLTYFQNEAQLEKSRLLSDRFSAERPKGSFSTLEIQRTEQGDSAMYLCASSLGPREQFFGPGTRLTVL.

This clonotype registers medium-sized by frequency. This chain uses TRBV28 with TRBJ1-1. CDR1 is MDHEN and CDR2 is SYDVKM in the germline V gene. CDR3 length: 13 residues. The CDR3 spells CASSLQSRPEAFF.